These T cell receptor beta chains were read from a single sample in a study of blood T cell repertoires in COVID-19. Method: immunoSEQ multiplex PCR; TCRdb's copy keeps in-frame clones and lacks some. Of around 160,000 clones listed, 75% to 90% are singletons. The sequencing input was peripheral blood. These receptors all stem from a woman aged 60-75 years with COVID-19, enrolled during active disease. Both conserved end residues are part of each CDR3. D genes are given only for firm matches. Clone size is given for some rows only: seen once, a few or many times, or a class if the clone is expanded.

CDR3 DNA	CDR3 protein	CDR3 length	clone size	V gene	J gene	D gene
TGTGCTAGCAGCTTAGGACTAGCGGGGGTCAATGAGCAGTTCTTC	CASSLGLAGVNEQFF	15	.	TRBV7-7	TRBJ2-1	TRBD2
TGCAGCGTTGAACTAGCGGGGGTCCCTACGTCCTACAATGAGCAGTTCTTC	CSVELAGVPTSYNEQFF	17	.	TRBV29-1	TRBJ2-1	TRBD2
TGTGCCAGCAGCTTAGCGCTCGAACGGACTGAAGCTTTCTTT	CASSLALERTEAFF	14	.	TRBV7-2	TRBJ1-1	.
TGCGCCAGCTACGCGACAGGTAGCCCTGAAGCTTTCTTT	CASYATGSPEAFF	13	.	TRBV5-1	TRBJ1-1	.
TGTGCCAGCAGCCCGTCGGATACGCAGTATTTT	CASSPSDTQYF	11	.	TRBV6-6	TRBJ2-3	.
TGTGCCAGCAGCCAAAGCTTCTTAGGGGTCAAAGAGACCCAGTACTTC	CASSQSFLGVKETQYF	16	.	TRBV3-1/TRBV3-2	TRBJ2-5	.
TGTGCCAGCAGCCAAGATAGTACAGTCGTGGAAGCTTTCTTT	CASSQDSTVVEAFF	14	.	TRBV14	TRBJ1-1	.
TGTGCCAGTAGTATAAGCGGGGCCTCCTACGAGCAGTACTTC	CASSISGASYEQYF	14	.	TRBV19	TRBJ2-7	TRBD2
TGTGCCAGTAGCACCGGGACAGCCGTCACAGATACGCAGTATTTT	CASSTGTAVTDTQYF	15	.	TRBV19	TRBJ2-3	TRBD1
TGTGCCAGCAGTTTATCCCTAGCGGGGGGGACCGAAGATACGCAGTATTTT	CASSLSLAGGTEDTQYF	17	few	TRBV28	TRBJ2-3	TRBD2
TGTGCCAGCAGTCTCGGGACAGGGTCCGAGCAGTACTTC	CASSLGTGSEQYF	13	.	TRBV27	TRBJ2-7	TRBD1
TGTGCCAGTAGTCCTTGGGCCCTCACTAGCGGGGGCCTCTACGAGCAGTACTTC	CASSPWALTSGGLYEQYF	18	.	TRBV19	TRBJ2-7	TRBD2
TGTGCCAGCAGCTCCCGGGACTCCAATGAGCAGTTCTTC	CASSSRDSNEQFF	13	.	TRBV7-2	TRBJ2-1	.
TGCGCCAGCAGCACAGGGCAGCGATCCCCCTACGAGCAGTACTTC	CASSTGQRSPYEQYF	15	once	TRBV5-1	TRBJ2-7	.
TGCAGCGTTGAAGTAGGACTCCTACAAGAGACCCAGTACTTC	CSVEVGLLQETQYF	14	.	TRBV29-1	TRBJ2-5	.
TGTGCCAGCAGCTTGGGCAGGGTATGGAATCAGCCCCAGCATTTT	CASSLGRVWNQPQHF	15	.	TRBV5-8	TRBJ1-5	.